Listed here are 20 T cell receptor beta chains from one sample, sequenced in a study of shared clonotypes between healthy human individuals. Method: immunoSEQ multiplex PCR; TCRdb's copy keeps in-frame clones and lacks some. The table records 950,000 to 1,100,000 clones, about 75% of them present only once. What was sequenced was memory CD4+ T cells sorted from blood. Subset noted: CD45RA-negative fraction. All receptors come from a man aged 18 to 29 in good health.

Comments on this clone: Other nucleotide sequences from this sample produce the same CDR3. CDR3 residues: CASSPVGQGTDTQYF. DNA for the CDR3: TGTGCCAGCTCACCGGTCGGACAGGGCACAGATACGCAGTATTTT. This chain joins TRBV18 and TRBJ2-3; 7 bases agree with TRBD1. Germline V gene lookup returns CDR1 KGHSH and CDR2 LQKENI. Trimming at V came to 3 bases and at J to 1 base, leaving 4 bases not matched to a gene. CDR3 length: 15 residues.

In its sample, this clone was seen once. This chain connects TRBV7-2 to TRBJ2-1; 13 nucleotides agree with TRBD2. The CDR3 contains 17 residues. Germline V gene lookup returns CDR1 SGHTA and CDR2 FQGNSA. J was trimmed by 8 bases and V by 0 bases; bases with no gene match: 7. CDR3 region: CASSLALLAGGRDEQFF. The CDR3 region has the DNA TGTGCCAGCAGCTTAGCCCTACTAGCGGGAGGGCGGGATGAGCAGTTCTTC.

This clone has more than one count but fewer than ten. CDR3 amino acids: CASSQSAGETFF. As DNA, the CDR3 is TGTGCCAGCAGTCAAAGTGCGGGGGAGACTTTCTTT. The chain joins TRBV6-5 to TRBJ1-1; possibly TRBD1 for D (5 bases). The CDR3 runs 12 residues. V was clipped by 5 bases and J by 12 bases, with 16 bases between them. CDR1 MNHEY and CDR2 SVGAGI come from the germline V gene.

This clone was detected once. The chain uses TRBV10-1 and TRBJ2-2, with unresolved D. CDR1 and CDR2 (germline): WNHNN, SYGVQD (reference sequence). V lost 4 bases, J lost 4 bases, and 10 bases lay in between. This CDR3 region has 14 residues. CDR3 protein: CASSGESGTGELFF. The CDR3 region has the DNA TGCGCCAGCAGTGGGGAATCAGGCACCGGGGAGCTGTTTTTT.

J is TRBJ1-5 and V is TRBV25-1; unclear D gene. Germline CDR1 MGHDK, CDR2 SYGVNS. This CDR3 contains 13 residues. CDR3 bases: TGTGAATTGCCTAGGGCCCTCAATCAGCCCCAGCATTTT. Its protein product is CELPRALNQPQHF.

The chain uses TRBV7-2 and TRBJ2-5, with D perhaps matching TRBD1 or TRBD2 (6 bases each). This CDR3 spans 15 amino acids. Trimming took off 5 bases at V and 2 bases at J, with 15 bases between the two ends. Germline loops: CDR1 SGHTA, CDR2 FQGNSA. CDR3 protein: CASSAQGGGQETQYF. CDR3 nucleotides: TGTGCCAGCAGCGCACAGGGAGGTGGACAAGAGACCCAGTACTTC.

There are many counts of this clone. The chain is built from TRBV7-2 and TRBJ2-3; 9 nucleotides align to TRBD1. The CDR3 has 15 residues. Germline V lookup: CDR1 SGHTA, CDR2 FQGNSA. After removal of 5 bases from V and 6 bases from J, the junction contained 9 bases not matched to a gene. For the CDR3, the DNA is TGTGCCAGCAGCGGAGGGGACAGGGCAGCGGATACGCAGTATTTT. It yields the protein CASSGGDRAADTQYF.

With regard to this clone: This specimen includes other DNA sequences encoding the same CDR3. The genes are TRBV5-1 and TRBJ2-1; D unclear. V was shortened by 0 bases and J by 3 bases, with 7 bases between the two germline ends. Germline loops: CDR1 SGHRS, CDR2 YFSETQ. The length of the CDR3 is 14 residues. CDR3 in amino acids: CASSLGSSYNEQFF. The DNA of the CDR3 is TGCGCCAGCAGCTTGGGTTCCAGCTACAATGAGCAGTTCTTC.

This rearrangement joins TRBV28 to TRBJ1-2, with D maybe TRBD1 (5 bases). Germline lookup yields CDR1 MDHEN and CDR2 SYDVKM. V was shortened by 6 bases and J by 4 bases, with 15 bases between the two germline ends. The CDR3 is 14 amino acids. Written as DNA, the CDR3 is TGTGCCAGCAGCGATTTCAGGGACGGCTATGGCTACACCTTC. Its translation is CASSDFRDGYGYTF.

CDR3 sequence: CASSESGYQETQYF. CDR3 sequence (DNA): TGTGCCAGCAGTGAATCAGGGTACCAAGAGACCCAGTACTTC. The chain links TRBV25-1 to TRBJ2-5; D might be TRBD1 (5 bases). The length of the CDR3 is 14 residues. Trimming cost V 1 base and J 0 bases, with 6 bases left between them. Germline loops: CDR1 MGHDK, CDR2 SYGVNS.

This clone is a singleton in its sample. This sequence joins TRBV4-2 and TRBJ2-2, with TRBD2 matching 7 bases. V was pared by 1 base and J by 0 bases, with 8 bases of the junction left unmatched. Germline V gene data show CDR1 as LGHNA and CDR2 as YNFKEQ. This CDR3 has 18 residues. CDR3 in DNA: TGTGCCAGCAGCCAAGCCCATTGGCTAGCGGCGAACACCGGGGAGCTGTTTTTT. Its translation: CASSQAHWLAANTGELFF.

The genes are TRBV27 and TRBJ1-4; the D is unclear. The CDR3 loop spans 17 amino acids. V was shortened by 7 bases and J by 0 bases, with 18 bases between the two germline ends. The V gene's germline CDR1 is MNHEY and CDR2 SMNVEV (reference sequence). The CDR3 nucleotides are TGTGCCAGCAAGAGCGGTGGGTGGTTCTCAACTAATGAAAAACTGTTTTTT. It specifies CASKSGGWFSTNEKLFF. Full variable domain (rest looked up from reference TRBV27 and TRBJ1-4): EAQVTQNPRYLITVTGKKLTVTCSQNMNHEYMSWYRQDPGLGLRQIYYSMNVEVTDKGDVPEGYKVSRKEKRNFPLILESPSPNQTSLYFCASKSGGWFSTNEKLFFGSGTQLSVL.

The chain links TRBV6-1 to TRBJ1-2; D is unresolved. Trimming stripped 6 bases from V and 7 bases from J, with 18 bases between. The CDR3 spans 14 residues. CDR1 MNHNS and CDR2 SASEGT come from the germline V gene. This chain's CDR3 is CASRVPTTSSGYTF. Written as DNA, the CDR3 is TGTGCCAGCAGGGTCCCTACCACGTCCTCTGGCTACACCTTC.

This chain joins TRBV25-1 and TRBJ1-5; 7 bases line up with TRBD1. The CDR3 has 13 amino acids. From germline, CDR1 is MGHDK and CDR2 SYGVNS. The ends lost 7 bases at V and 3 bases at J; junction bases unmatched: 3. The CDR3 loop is CASTGGDNQPQHF. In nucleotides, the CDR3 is TGTGCCAGCACAGGGGGGGACAATCAGCCCCAGCATTTT.

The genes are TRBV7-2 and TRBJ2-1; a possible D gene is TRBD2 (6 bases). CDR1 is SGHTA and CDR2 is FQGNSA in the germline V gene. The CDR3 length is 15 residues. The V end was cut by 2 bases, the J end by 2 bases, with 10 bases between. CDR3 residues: CASSLRRDPYNEQFF. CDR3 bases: TGTGCCAGCAGCTTAAGGCGGGACCCCTACAATGAGCAGTTCTTC.

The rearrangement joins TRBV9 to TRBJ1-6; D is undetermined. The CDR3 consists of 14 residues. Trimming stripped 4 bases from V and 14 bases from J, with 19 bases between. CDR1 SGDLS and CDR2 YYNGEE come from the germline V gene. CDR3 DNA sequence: TGTGCCAGCAGCCCCCACCCCGGTTTTAGAGCCCTCCACTTT. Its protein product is CASSPHPGFRALHF. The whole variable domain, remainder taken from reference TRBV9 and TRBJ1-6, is DSGVTQTPKHLITATGQRVTLRCSPRSGDLSVYWYQQSLDQGLQFLIQYYNGEERAKGNILERFSAQQFPDLHSELNLSSLELGDSALYFCASSPHPGFRALHFGNGTRLTVT.

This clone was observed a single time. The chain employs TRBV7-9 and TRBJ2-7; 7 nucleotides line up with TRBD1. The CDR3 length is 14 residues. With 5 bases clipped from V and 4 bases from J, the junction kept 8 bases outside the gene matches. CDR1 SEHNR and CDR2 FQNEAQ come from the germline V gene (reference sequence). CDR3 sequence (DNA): TGTGCCAGCAGCCCCGAGACAGGGCTATACGAGCAGTACTTC. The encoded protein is CASSPETGLYEQYF.

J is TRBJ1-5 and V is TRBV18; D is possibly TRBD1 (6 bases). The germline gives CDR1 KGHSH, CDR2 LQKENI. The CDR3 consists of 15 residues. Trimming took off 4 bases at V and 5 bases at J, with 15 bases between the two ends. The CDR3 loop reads CASSRKGGLDQPQHF. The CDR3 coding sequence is TGTGCCAGCTCACGGAAAGGGGGGCTTGATCAGCCCCAGCATTTT.

CDR3 sequence reads: CASGLVLDRTEAYNSPLHF. The DNA for the CDR3 is TGTGCTAGTGGTTTGGTACTTGATAGGACAGAGGCCTATAATTCACCCCTCCACTTT. This rearrangement joins TRBV12-5 to TRBJ1-6; D might be TRBD1 (6 bases). CDR1 is LGHNT, CDR2 FRNRAP, per germline. Trimming cost V 0 bases and J 2 bases, with 17 bases left between them. This CDR3 has 19 residues.

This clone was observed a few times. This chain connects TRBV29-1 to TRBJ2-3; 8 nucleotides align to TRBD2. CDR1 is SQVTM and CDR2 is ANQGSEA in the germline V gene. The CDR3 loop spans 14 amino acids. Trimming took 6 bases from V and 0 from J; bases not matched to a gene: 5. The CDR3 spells CSVGLAPSTDTQYF. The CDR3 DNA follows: TGCAGCGTCGGACTAGCCCCTAGCACAGATACGCAGTATTTT.